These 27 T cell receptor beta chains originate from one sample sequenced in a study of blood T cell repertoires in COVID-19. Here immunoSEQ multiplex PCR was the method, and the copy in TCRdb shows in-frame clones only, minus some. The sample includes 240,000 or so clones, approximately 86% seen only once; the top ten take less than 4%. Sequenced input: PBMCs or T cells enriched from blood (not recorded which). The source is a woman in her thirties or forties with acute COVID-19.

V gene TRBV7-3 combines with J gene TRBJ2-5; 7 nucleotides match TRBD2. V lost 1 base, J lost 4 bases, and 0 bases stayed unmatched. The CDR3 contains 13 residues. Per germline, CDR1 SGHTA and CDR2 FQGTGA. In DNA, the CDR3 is TGTGCCAGCAGCTTAATAGCGGGAGAGACCCAGTACTTC. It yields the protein CASSLIAGETQYF.

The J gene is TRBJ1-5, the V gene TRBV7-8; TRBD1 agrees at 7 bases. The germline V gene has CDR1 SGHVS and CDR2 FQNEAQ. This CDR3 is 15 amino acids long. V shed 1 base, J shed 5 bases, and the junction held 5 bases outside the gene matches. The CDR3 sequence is CASSLGQGGYQPQHF. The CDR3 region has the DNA TGTGCCAGCAGCTTAGGACAGGGAGGATATCAGCCCCAGCATTTT.

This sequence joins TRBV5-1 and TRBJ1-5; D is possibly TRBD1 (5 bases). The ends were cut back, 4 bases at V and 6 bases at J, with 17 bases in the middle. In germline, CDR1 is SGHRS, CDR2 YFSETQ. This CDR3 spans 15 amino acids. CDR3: CASSREPGGSQPQHF. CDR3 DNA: TGCGCCAGCAGCCGCGAACCGGGGGGGAGTCAGCCCCAGCATTTT.

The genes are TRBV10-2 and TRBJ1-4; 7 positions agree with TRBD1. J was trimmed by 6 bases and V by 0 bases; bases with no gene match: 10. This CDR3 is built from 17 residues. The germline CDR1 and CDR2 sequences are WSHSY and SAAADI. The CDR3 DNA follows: TGCGCCAGCAGTGAGTCGGAGAGAGGCAGGGGGGATGAAAAACTGTTTTTT. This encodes CASSESERGRGDEKLFF.

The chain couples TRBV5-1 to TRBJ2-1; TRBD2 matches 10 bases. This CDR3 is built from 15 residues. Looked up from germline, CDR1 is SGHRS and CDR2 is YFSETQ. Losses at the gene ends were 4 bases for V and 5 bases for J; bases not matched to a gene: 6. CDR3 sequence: CASSTTSGKNNEQFF. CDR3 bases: TGCGCCAGCAGCACAACTAGCGGGAAGAACAATGAGCAGTTCTTC.

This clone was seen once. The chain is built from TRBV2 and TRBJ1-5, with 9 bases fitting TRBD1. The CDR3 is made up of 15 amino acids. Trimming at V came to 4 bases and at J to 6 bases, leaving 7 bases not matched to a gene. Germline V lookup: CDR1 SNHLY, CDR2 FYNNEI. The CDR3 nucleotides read TGTGCCAGCAGTGTTCGAAGACAGGGGGGTCAGCCCCAGCATTTT. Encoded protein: CASSVRRQGGQPQHF.

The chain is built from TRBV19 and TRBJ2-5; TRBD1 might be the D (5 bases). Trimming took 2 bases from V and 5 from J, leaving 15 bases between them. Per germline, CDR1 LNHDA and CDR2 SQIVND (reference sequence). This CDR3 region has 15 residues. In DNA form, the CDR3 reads TGTGCCAGTAGTATAAACCCCGACAGTTGGGAGACCCAGTACTTC. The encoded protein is CASSINPDSWETQYF. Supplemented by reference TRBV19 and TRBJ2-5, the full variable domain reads DGGITQSPKYLFRKEGQNVTLSCEQNLNHDAMYWYRQDPGQGLRLIYYSQIVNDFQKGDIAEGYSVSREKKESFPLTVTSAQKNPTAFYLCASSINPDSWETQYFGPGTRLLVL.

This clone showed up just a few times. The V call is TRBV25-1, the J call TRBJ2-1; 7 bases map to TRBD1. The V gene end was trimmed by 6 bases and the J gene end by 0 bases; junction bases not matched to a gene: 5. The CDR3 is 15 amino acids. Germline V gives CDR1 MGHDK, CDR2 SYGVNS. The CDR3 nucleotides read TGTGCCAGCAGAGACAGGGACAACTCCTACAATGAGCAGTTCTTC. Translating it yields CASRDRDNSYNEQFF.

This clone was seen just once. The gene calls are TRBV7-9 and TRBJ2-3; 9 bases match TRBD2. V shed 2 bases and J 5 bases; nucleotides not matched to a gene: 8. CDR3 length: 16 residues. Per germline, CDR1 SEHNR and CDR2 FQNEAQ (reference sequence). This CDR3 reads CASSLSSGSGGDTQYF. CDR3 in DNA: TGTGCCAGCAGCTTAAGTAGCGGGAGTGGTGGAGATACGCAGTATTTT. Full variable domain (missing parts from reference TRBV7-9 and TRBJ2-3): DTGVSQNPRHKITKRGQNVTFRCDPISEHNRLYWYRQTLGQGPEFLTYFQNEAQLEKSRLLSDRFSAERPKGSFSTLEIQRTEQGDSAMYLCASSLSSGSGGDTQYFGPGTRLTVL.

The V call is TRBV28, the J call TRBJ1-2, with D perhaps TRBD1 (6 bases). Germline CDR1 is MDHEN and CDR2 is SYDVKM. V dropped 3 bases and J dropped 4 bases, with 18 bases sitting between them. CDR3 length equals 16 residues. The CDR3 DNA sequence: TGTGCCAGCAGTTTTTCAGGGACACGGGCGGCCTATGGCTACACCTTC. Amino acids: CASSFSGTRAAYGYTF.

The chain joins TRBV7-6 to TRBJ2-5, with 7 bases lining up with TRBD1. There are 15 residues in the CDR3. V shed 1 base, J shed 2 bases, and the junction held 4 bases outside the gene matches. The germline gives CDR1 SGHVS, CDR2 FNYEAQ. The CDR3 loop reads CASSLGDREQETQYF. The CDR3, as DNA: TGTGCCAGCAGCTTAGGAGACAGGGAACAAGAGACCCAGTACTTC.

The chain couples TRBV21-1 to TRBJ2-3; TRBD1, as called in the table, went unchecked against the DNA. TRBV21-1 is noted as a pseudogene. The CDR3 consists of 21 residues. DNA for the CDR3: TGTGCCAGCAGCAAAGGGCTCGACAGGAGCCCGCTACAGGGACCCACAGATACGCAGTATTTT. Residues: CASSKGLDRSPLQGPTDTQYF.

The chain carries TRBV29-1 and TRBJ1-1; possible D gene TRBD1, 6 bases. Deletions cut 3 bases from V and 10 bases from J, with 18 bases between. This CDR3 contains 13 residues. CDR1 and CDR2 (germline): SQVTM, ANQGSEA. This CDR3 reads CSVELDRAGRAFF. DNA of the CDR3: TGCAGCGTTGAGTTGGACAGAGCTGGGCGAGCTTTCTTT. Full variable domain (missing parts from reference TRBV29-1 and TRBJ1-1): SAVISQKPSRDICQRGTSLTIQCQVDSQVTMMFWYRQQPGQSLTLIATANQGSEATYESGFVIDKFPISRPNLTFSTLTVSNMSPEDSSIYLCSVELDRAGRAFFGQGTRLTVV.

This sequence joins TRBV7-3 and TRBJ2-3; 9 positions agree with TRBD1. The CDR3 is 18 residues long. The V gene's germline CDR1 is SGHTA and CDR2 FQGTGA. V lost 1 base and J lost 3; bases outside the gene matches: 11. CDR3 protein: CASSLNPLGQGRTDTQYF. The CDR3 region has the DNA TGTGCCAGCAGCTTAAACCCCTTGGGACAGGGCCGGACAGATACGCAGTATTTT.

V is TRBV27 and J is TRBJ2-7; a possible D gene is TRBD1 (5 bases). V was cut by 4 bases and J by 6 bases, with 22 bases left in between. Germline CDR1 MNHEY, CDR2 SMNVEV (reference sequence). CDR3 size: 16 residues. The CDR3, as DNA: TGTGCCAGCAGTTACTCAACCACAGGTTTGGTAGGCGAGCAGTACTTC. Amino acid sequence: CASSYSTTGLVGEQYF.

The CDR3, as DNA: TGTGCCAGTAGTAGACAGGGCAATAGCAATCAGCCCCAGCATTTT. This codes for CASSRQGNSNQPQHF. The J gene is TRBJ1-5, the V gene TRBV19, with 7 bases identical to TRBD1. The length of the CDR3 is 15 residues. V shed 4 bases and J 0 bases; nucleotides not matched to a gene: 3. Germline CDR1 is LNHDA and CDR2 is SQIVND (reference sequence).

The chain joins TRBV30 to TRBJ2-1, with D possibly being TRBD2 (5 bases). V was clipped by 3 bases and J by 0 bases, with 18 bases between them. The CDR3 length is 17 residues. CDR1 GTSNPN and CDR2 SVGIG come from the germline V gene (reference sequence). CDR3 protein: CAWRQLAHRSSYNEQFF. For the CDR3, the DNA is TGTGCCTGGAGACAGTTAGCGCACAGAAGCTCCTACAATGAGCAGTTCTTC.

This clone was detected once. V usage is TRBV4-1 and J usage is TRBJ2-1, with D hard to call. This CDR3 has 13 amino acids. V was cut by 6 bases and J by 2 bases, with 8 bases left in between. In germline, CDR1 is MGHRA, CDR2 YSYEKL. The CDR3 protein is CASRPDTYNEQFF. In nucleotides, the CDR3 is TGCGCCAGCAGACCAGACACCTACAATGAGCAGTTCTTC.

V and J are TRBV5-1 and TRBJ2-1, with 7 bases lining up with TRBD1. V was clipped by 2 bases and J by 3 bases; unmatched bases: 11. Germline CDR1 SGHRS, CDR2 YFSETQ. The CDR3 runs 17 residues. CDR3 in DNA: TGCGCCAGCAGCTTACGGCCAGACAGGGCGAGCTACAATGAGCAGTTCTTC. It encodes CASSLRPDRASYNEQFF.

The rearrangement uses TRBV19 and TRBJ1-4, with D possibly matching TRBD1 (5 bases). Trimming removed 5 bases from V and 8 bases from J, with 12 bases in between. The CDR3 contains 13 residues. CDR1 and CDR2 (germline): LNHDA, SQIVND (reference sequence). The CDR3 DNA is TGTGCCAGTAGTTATAGGGGAGGCGAAAAACTGTTTTTT. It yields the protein CASSYRGGEKLFF.

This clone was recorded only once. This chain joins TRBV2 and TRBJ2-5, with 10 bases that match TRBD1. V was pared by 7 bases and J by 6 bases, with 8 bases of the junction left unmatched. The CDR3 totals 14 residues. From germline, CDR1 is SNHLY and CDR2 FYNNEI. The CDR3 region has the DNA TGTGCCAGCACTCCGGGACAGGGGTTCCAGACCCAGTACTTC. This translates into CASTPGQGFQTQYF.

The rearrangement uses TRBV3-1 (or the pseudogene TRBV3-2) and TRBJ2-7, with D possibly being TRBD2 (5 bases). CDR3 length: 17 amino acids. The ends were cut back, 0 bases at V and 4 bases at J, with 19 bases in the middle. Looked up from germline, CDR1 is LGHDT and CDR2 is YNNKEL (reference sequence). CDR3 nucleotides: TGTGCCAGCAGCCAAGAGACTATTCGAGGGAGTTCGTACGAGCAGTACTTC. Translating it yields CASSQETIRGSSYEQYF.

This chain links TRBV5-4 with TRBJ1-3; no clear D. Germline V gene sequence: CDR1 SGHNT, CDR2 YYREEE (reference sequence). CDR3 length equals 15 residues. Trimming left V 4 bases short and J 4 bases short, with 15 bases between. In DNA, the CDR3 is TGTGCCAGCAGCCTCCCGGACGGGAGAGGAAACACCATATATTTT. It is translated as CASSLPDGRGNTIYF.

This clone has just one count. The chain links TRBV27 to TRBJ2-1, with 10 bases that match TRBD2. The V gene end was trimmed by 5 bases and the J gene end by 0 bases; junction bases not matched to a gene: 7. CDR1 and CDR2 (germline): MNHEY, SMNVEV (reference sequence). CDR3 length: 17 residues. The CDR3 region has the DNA TGTGCCAGCAGTCACCCTCCTAGCGGGAGCTCCTACAATGAGCAGTTCTTC. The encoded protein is CASSHPPSGSSYNEQFF.

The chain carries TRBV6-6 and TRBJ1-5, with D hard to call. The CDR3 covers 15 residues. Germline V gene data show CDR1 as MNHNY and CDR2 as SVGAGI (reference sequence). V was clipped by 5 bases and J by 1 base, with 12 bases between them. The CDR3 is CASSPPGTSNQPQHF. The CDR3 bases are TGTGCCAGCAGTCCCCCCGGTACGAGCAATCAGCCCCAGCATTTT.

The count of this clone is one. In DNA form, the CDR3 reads TGTGCCAGCAGCCAAGATCCAGGAACCAAAAACATTCAGTACTTC. This sequence encodes CASSQDPGTKNIQYF. The chain uses TRBV3-1 (or the pseudogene TRBV3-2) and TRBJ2-4; D unclear. With 0 bases removed from V and 2 bases from J, the gap between germline ends came to 8 bases. This CDR3 is built from 15 residues. The V gene's germline CDR1 is LGHDT and CDR2 YNNKEL (reference sequence).

The CDR3 spells CASSVGLAGDNEQFF. CDR3 bases: TGTGCCAGCAGCGTAGGGCTAGCGGGAGACAATGAGCAGTTCTTC. V is TRBV9 and J is TRBJ2-1, with TRBD2 matching over 10 bases. CDR1 is SGDLS, CDR2 YYNGEE, per germline. The CDR3 runs to 15 residues. Losses at the gene ends were 0 bases for V and 5 bases for J; bases not matched to a gene: 2.